One sample yielded the 4 T cell receptor beta chains listed below, sequenced in a study of blood T cell repertoires in COVID-19. Sequenced by immunoSEQ multiplex PCR; TCRdb stores in-frame clones only, minus some. Of 150,000 to 180,000 clones listed, less than 95% are singletons. Sample: peripheral blood. The receptor source for this set is a man aged 45-65 years with acute or convalescent COVID-19.

This clone was seen once. V is TRBV30 and J is TRBJ1-2; TRBD1 aligns across 7 bases. This CDR3 is 14 amino acids long. With V trimmed by 0 bases and J by 9 bases, 10 bases remained unmatched. Germline-derived CDR1 and CDR2 are GTSNPN and SVGIG (reference sequence). This chain's CDR3 is CAWSVDRELWSYTF. The CDR3 region has the DNA TGTGCCTGGAGTGTAGACAGGGAACTATGGAGCTACACCTTC.

The chain couples TRBV27 to TRBJ2-5, with D possibly TRBD2 on 5 matching bases. Trimming cost V 2 bases and J 4 bases, with 8 bases left between them. The CDR3 totals 13 residues. CDR1 is MNHEY, CDR2 SMNVEV, per germline (reference sequence). For the CDR3, the DNA is TGTGCCAGCAGTTTAGGTGGGAGAGAGACCCAGTACTTC. Translated: CASSLGGRETQYF.

J is TRBJ2-7 and V is TRBV7-9; tentative D call: TRBD1 (6 bases). The V end lost 1 base, the J end lost 2 bases, and 9 bases lay between the germline ends. Germline V gene lookup returns CDR1 SEHNR and CDR2 FQNEAQ (reference sequence). CDR3 length: 14 residues. The CDR3 spells CASSLGSGAYEQYF. The CDR3, as DNA: TGTGCCAGCAGCTTAGGTTCAGGGGCCTACGAGCAGTACTTC.

This clone was seen a few times. Because the CDR3's place on the DNA is in doubt, the DNA is left out and the CDR3 is given as listed by TCRdb. The chain couples TRBV21-1 to TRBJ2-1; TRBD2, the table's D call, was not compared with the DNA. TRBV21-1 has pseudogene status. The CDR3 is 19 residues long, counting both termini. This CDR3 is CASSKPAPWAGGIGNEQFF.